The 5 T cell receptor beta chains reported below all come from one sample, sequenced in a study of human T cells and chemical hapten exposure. A single record per CDR3 protein comes from TCRdb applying MiXCR to the RACE reads. The profile shows roughly 32,000 distinct CDR3 sequences, 4.5% to 7.5% of them singletons. Time point noted: patch test 3, about 24 weeks after DPC sensitization. Treatment specified: therapeutic diphenylcyclopropenone sensitization with weekly scalp DPC. The sample in question was whole blood, obtained in connection with sensitization to the hapten diphenylcyclopropenone (DPC). Source of these receptors: a man aged 25-45 years with alopecia areata. Some clones in this sample may be carry-over from other donors' samples.

The sample holds many counts of this clonotype. V is TRBV5-1 and J is TRBJ1-1; D uncertain. CDR1 is SGHRS and CDR2 is YFSETQ in the germline V gene. Trimming removed 4 bases from V and 8 bases from J, with 24 bases in between. CDR3 length: 16 amino acids. CDR3 protein: CASSPLTAGTEAEAFF. CDR3 in DNA: TGCGCCAGCAGCCCCCTTACGGCGGGCACCGAAGCGGAAGCTTTCTTT.

The rearrangement links TRBV12-3 or TRBV12-4 to TRBJ1-4, with 8 bases identical to TRBD1. This CDR3 comprises 17 residues. J lost 3 bases, V lost 3 bases, and 9 bases had no gene match. CDR3 region: CASSFRTGKVANEKLFF. The DNA for the CDR3 is TGTGCCAGCAGTTTTAGGACAGGGAAAGTAGCTAATGAAAAACTGTTTTTT.

This clonotype appeared many times. The rearrangement links TRBV20-1 to TRBJ1-2; the D gene is possibly TRBD1 (6 bases). Germline V gives CDR1 DFQATT, CDR2 SNEGSKA (reference sequence). The germline V and J ends were trimmed by 3 bases and 3 bases, with 11 bases remaining between them. This CDR3 spans 13 amino acids. CDR3 DNA: TGCAGTGCTAGTCAGGGGCCTGACTATGGCTACACCTTC. This encodes CSASQGPDYGYTF.

The sample holds many counts of this clonotype. V is TRBV6-5 and J is TRBJ2-7; D not certain. CDR3 length equals 14 residues. Germline CDR1 and CDR2: MNHEY and SVGAGI. The V end lost 0 bases, the J end lost 5 bases, and 11 bases lay between the germline ends. The CDR3 sequence: CASSYSGISHEQYF. DNA for the CDR3: TGTGCCAGCAGTTACTCAGGGATATCCCACGAGCAGTACTTC.

The sample holds many counts of this clonotype. The rearrangement links TRBV4-3 to TRBJ2-7; 9 nucleotides agree with TRBD1. This CDR3 has 16 amino acids. Germline values: CDR1 LGHNA, CDR2 YSLEER. The V and J ends lost 2 bases and 6 bases, in that order; junction bases with no gene match: 11. The CDR3 DNA follows: TGCGCCAGCAGCCAACAGACAGGGACAGGGAAGGGCGAGCAGTACTTC. Encoded protein: CASSQQTGTGKGEQYF.